This T cell receptor beta chain was identified during a study of glioma-infiltrating T cells after dendritic cell vaccination. About the research overall: Autologous tumor lysate was loaded overnight onto monocyte-derived dendritic cells grown seven days with IL-4 and GM-CSF.

As to time point: after dendritic cell vaccination, including at tumor progression/relapse. Before vaccination, two weeks after the third vaccination, and at progression, PBMC were collected. The length of the CDR3 is 13 residues. Trimming shortened V by 3 bases and J by 3 bases, and 8 bases separated the two germline ends. Germline assignment: CDR1 LGHNT and CDR2 FRNRAP. Measured with immunoSEQ multiplex PCR; TCRdb has only the in-frame clones, and not every one. The data hold over 75,000 clones, with roughly four fifths observed a single time. The clonotype was recovered from a human donor with glioblastoma. The V call is TRBV12-5, the J call TRBJ1-1; D is unclear. The material was blood, obtained after dendritic cell vaccination. DNA of the CDR3: TGTGCTAGTGGTTTTAGCCGCGACACTGAAGCTTTCTTT. Protein product: CASGFSRDTEAFF.